Listed below are T cell receptor beta chains from one sample, sequenced in a study of shared clonotypes between healthy human individuals. This table comes from immunoSEQ multiplex PCR, and its TCRdb copy is limited to in-frame clones, with some not included. The sample lists about half a million clones, around 79% occurring once. The material sequenced was PBMCs. The receptors come from a woman aged 40 to 49 in good health. Some clones in this sample may be carry-over from other donors' samples. The CDR3 runs from the conserved cysteine through the conserved F or W. D genes are given only for firm matches. Rows give clone size only sometimes, using once, few, many, or a class for an expanded clone.

V gene,clone size,J gene,D gene,CDR3 DNA,CDR3 protein
TRBV5-4,.,TRBJ2-7,.,TGTGCCAGCAGCTCATGGGAAGGGTCGCGGGAGCAGTACTTC,CASSSWEGSREQYF
TRBV19,.,TRBJ1-5,TRBD1,TGTGCCACCAAAGCGACAGGGAACCTTATCAATCAGCCCCAGCATTTT,CATKATGNLINQPQHF
TRBV28,once,TRBJ1-2,.,TGTGCCAGCAGTTTTTTCGGGTTCCGTGGCTACACCTTC,CASSFFGFRGYTF
TRBV10-3,.,TRBJ1-6,TRBD1,TGTGCCATCAGTGCGGACGCCGGGACAGCTAATAATTCACCCCTCCACTTT,CAISADAGTANNSPLHF
TRBV27,.,TRBJ1-5,.,TGTGCCAGCAGCTACCCCGGGCCCCAGCATTTT,CASSYPGPQHF
TRBV5-1,few,TRBJ1-1,.,TGCGCCAGCAGCTACGTCAGTGTAGGGGACACTGAAGCTTTCTTT,CASSYVSVGDTEAFF
TRBV5-1,.,TRBJ1-2,.,TGCGCCAGCAGCCCGTCGACAGGAATCGGCTACACCTTC,CASSPSTGIGYTF
TRBV28,many,TRBJ2-7,.,TGTGCCAGCAGTTTAGGGGGCCTGACCTACGAGCAGTACTTC,CASSLGGLTYEQYF
TRBV7-3,.,TRBJ2-3,TRBD2,TGTGCCAGCAGCTTAACTCCGGGAGGGGATACGCAGTATTTT,CASSLTPGGDTQYF
TRBV5-1,.,TRBJ2-1,TRBD2,TGCGCCAGCAGCCCTGGGACTAGCGGGGCATACAATGAGCAGTTCTTC,CASSPGTSGAYNEQFF
TRBV10-3,.,TRBJ1-1,.,TGTGCCATCAGTGAATTGGCGGCGAACACTGAAGCTTTCTTT,CAISELAANTEAFF
TRBV11-2,.,TRBJ2-5,.,TGTGCCAGCAGCTATAAAGTCCCGGACTGGGAGACCCAGTACTTC,CASSYKVPDWETQYF
TRBV2,many,TRBJ1-5,.,TGTGCCTCCAGCCTGGGGCCGAATCAGCCCCAGCATTTT,CASSLGPNQPQHF
TRBV9,.,TRBJ1-1,.,TGTGCCAGCAGCGTAGACTCTTATGGAAACACTGAAGCTTTCTTT,CASSVDSYGNTEAFF
TRBV27,.,TRBJ2-5,.,TGTGCCAGCAGTTTATACGGGGAGACCCAGTACTTC,CASSLYGETQYF
TRBV10-3,.,TRBJ2-2,TRBD1,TGTGCCAGCAGGACAGGGGGTAACACCGGGGAGCTGTTTTTT,CASRTGGNTGELFF
TRBV9,.,TRBJ2-3,.,TGTGCCAGCAGCGTAGTCAACACAGATACGCAGTATTTT,CASSVVNTDTQYF
TRBV27,.,TRBJ1-4,.,TGTGCCAGCAGTCTAGGACGCAGTGGTGAAAAACTGTTTTTT,CASSLGRSGEKLFF
TRBV5-3,.,TRBJ2-4,TRBD1,TGTGCCAGAAGCCTTATAGGACAGGGAGACAACATTCAGTACTTC,CARSLIGQGDNIQYF
TRBV7-2,.,TRBJ2-1,.,TGTGCCAGCAGCTTCTGGGCTGAGCAGTTCTTC,CASSFWAEQFF
TRBV4-2,.,TRBJ2-2,TRBD2,TGTGCCAGCAGCCAAGAGTCTAGCGGGGGGTGGGGCACCGGGGAGCTGTTTTTT,CASSQESSGGWGTGELFF
TRBV29-1,.,TRBJ2-7,TRBD2,TGCAGCGTTAGTTCACTAGCGGGAAACGAGCAGTACTTC,CSVSSLAGNEQYF
TRBV5-1,.,TRBJ2-7,.,TGCGCCAGCAGCCTCGGGACGGACCTCTACGAGCAGTACTTC,CASSLGTDLYEQYF
TRBV7-3,.,TRBJ2-3,TRBD2,TGTGCCAGCAGCTTAAGTGGACTAGCCACAGATACGCAGTATTTT,CASSLSGLATDTQYF
TRBV28,once,TRBJ2-7,.,TGTGCCAGCCGCTCCTTGGGTAGGGTCCACGAGCAGTACTTC,CASRSLGRVHEQYF
TRBV19,.,TRBJ2-1,.,TGTGCCAGTAGGACCATGTCTGATTACAATGAGCAGTTCTTC,CASRTMSDYNEQFF
TRBV2,.,TRBJ2-7,.,TGTGCCAGCAGCCTTACCTACGAGCAGTACTTC,CASSLTYEQYF
TRBV11-2,.,TRBJ2-7,.,TGTGCCAGCAGCTCGTACCAGGGCTACGAGCAGTACTTC,CASSSYQGYEQYF
TRBV20-1,once,TRBJ2-7,.,TGCAGTGCTCGGACGAGGGTGGAGCAGTACTTC,CSARTRVEQYF
TRBV5-1,.,TRBJ1-4,.,TGCGCCAGCAGCTTGGAGGGTTGGGCTAATGAAAAACTGTTTTTT,CASSLEGWANEKLFF
TRBV28,.,TRBJ1-5,TRBD1,TGTGCCAGCAGCCCGACAGGGGACAATCAGCCCCAGCATTTT,CASSPTGDNQPQHF
TRBV19,.,TRBJ2-7,.,TGTGCCAGTAGTATAAGGGACACCCCAGGCTACGAGCAGTACTTC,CASSIRDTPGYEQYF
TRBV19,once,TRBJ2-1,TRBD2,TGTGCCAGTAGTCTGCTAGCGGGAGATCTGGATGAGCAGTTCTTC,CASSLLAGDLDEQFF
TRBV18,.,TRBJ1-4,.,TGTGCCAGCTCACCGGAGGGTAGGCCGAGGGAAAAACTGTTTTTT,CASSPEGRPREKLFF
TRBV11-2,.,TRBJ1-4,.,TGTGCCAGCAGCCCCCGGGGGGTCGATGAAAAACTGTTTTTT,CASSPRGVDEKLFF
TRBV7-2,.,TRBJ2-1,TRBD2,TGTGCCAGCAGCTTCCAACTAGCGGGAGAACTCTACAATGAGCAGTTCTTC,CASSFQLAGELYNEQFF
TRBV9,.,TRBJ2-1,TRBD2,TGTGCCAGCAGCCGGAGCGGGACTAGCGGGAGAAGGGTTGAGCAGTTCTTC,CASSRSGTSGRRVEQFF
TRBV5-1,.,TRBJ2-2,TRBD2,TGCGCCAGCAGCTTGGTTCTAGCGGCCACCGGGGAGCTGTTTTTT,CASSLVLAATGELFF
TRBV30,.,TRBJ2-7,TRBD1,TGTGCCTGGAGTGTACGGACAGGGGAAGGGTCCGAGCAGTACTTC,CAWSVRTGEGSEQYF
TRBV18,.,TRBJ2-7,.,TGTGCCAGCTCACCACCGTCAGGGCTCGACTACGAGCAGTACTTC,CASSPPSGLDYEQYF
TRBV7-2,.,TRBJ2-1,TRBD2,TGTGCCAGCAGCTTAGCGGGTAGCGGGAGCTCCTACAATGAGCAGTTCTTC,CASSLAGSGSSYNEQFF
TRBV5-4,once,TRBJ2-3,TRBD2,TGTGCCAGCTTAACTAGCGGGAGCACAGATACGCAGTATTTT,CASLTSGSTDTQYF
TRBV27,many,TRBJ1-2,.,TGTGCCAGCAGTTACAAGCCCGGGGCGGGTGGCTACACCTTC,CASSYKPGAGGYTF
TRBV27,.,TRBJ2-7,.,TGTGCCAGCAGTTTATCGCAGGGGCCCCACGAGCAGTACTTC,CASSLSQGPHEQYF
TRBV19,.,TRBJ1-1,.,TGTGCCAGTAGTATCACGGGGGACACTGAAGCTTTCTTT,CASSITGDTEAFF
TRBV30,.,TRBJ1-3,.,TGTGCCTGGAGTGTAGGGGAATCAGGAAACACCATATATTTT,CAWSVGESGNTIYF
TRBV9,.,TRBJ2-1,TRBD2,TGTGCCAGCAGCGAGAGCAGGGAGGGAGGGCCAAGGGATGAGCAGTTCTTC,CASSESREGGPRDEQFF
TRBV7-2,.,TRBJ2-3,TRBD2,TGTGCCAGCAGCCCCGGGGGGGGCACAGATACGCAGTATTTT,CASSPGGGTDTQYF
TRBV11-2,.,TRBJ1-4,TRBD1,TGTGCCAGCAGCTGGACAGGGTGGGATGAAAAACTGTTTTTT,CASSWTGWDEKLFF